The entry below gives a single TCR beta chain sequence along with its context. The antigen is undetermined. Those who donated were healthy bone marrow donors. Primers included in the PCR were 60 Vbeta and 13 Jbeta primers. Here immunoSEQ multiplex PCR was the method, and the copy in TCRdb shows in-frame clones only, minus some. The sample lists under 150,000 clones, around 79% seen once, with 2.5% to 3.5% in the top ten. This entry belongs to a study of cytomegalovirus exposure and HLA in healthy donors. Study in general: Samples from HLA-typed donors yielded 65 million to 85 million unique TCRs in an early data release. Study findings and constraints: One later analysis reportedly identified an Asian-associated ancestry cluster that showed fewer N-insertions than the roughly 670-donor mean.

The CDR3 contains 17 residues. Germline trimming cut 4 bases from V and 2 bases from J; bases unmatched to any gene: 7. Germline V gene sequence: CDR1 SGHVS, CDR2 FNYEAQ. The clonotype comes from a female donor in good health and CMV-seronegative. V usage is TRBV7-6 and J usage is TRBJ2-6; TRBD1 matches at 8 bases. Material: PBMCs. CDR3 DNA sequence: TGTGCCAGCAGCTCATACCCCAGGGGGCCTGGGGCCAACGTCCTGACTTTC. It specifies CASSSYPRGPGANVLTF.